These T cell receptor beta chains were read from a single sample in a study of T cell responses to AZD1222 COVID-19 vaccine. The repertoire was sequenced with immunoSEQ multiplex PCR; TCRdb's copy has only in-frame clones and lacks some. The sample carries some 110,000 clones, about 90% recorded once. Sequenced here: peripheral blood, sampled on day 0 of AZD1222 vaccination. The receptors were gathered from an adult in good health. CDR3s include the opening cysteine and the closing phenylalanine or tryptophan. The D gene is left open where the match is weak. Expanded clones get a size class; other rows say once, few or many, or leave the size out.

v_call: TRBV25-1
clone_size: .
j_call: TRBJ1-3
cdr3_length: 13
d_call: TRBD1
cdr3_nt: TGTGCCAGCAGTTGGCAGGGGGAAAACACCATATATTTT
cdr3_aa: CASSWQGENTIYF

v_call: TRBV27
clone_size: .
j_call: TRBJ2-7
cdr3_length: 16
d_call: TRBD1
cdr3_nt: TGTGCCAGCAGTAAAATTGCAGGGGGCGCAGGGTACGAGCAGTACTTC
cdr3_aa: CASSKIAGGAGYEQYF

v_call: TRBV5-1
clone_size: .
j_call: TRBJ2-2
cdr3_length: 15
d_call: .
cdr3_nt: TGCGCCAGCAGCTTGGTCGCAAGGGACACCGGGGAGCTGTTTTTT
cdr3_aa: CASSLVARDTGELFF

v_call: TRBV9
clone_size: .
j_call: TRBJ1-2
cdr3_length: 17
d_call: .
cdr3_nt: TGTGCCAGCAGCGGGACACAAAGGTATCCCTCTAACTATGGCTACACCTTC
cdr3_aa: CASSGTQRYPSNYGYTF

v_call: TRBV6-5
clone_size: .
j_call: TRBJ1-1
cdr3_length: 12
d_call: .
cdr3_nt: TGTGCCAGCAGTTACCCTAATACTGAAGCTTTCTTT
cdr3_aa: CASSYPNTEAFF

v_call: TRBV6-1
clone_size: many
j_call: TRBJ2-5
cdr3_length: 15
d_call: TRBD2
cdr3_nt: TGTGCCAGCAGTGAACTAGCGGGGGGGCCAGAGACCCAGTACTTC
cdr3_aa: CASSELAGGPETQYF

v_call: TRBV10-2
clone_size: .
j_call: TRBJ1-1
cdr3_length: 13
d_call: .
cdr3_nt: TGCGCCAGCAGGGCAGGGTTGGACACTGAAGCTTTCTTT
cdr3_aa: CASRAGLDTEAFF

v_call: TRBV6-1
clone_size: once
j_call: TRBJ2-5
cdr3_length: 12
d_call: .
cdr3_nt: TGTGCCAGCAGTGAAGCGGTTGAGACCCAGTACTTC
cdr3_aa: CASSEAVETQYF

v_call: TRBV28
clone_size: .
j_call: TRBJ1-1
cdr3_length: 12
d_call: .
cdr3_nt: TGTGCCACCTCCCGGGGGAACACTGAAGCTTTCTTT
cdr3_aa: CATSRGNTEAFF

v_call: TRBV5-1
clone_size: few
j_call: TRBJ2-1
cdr3_length: 15
d_call: .
cdr3_nt: TGCGCCAGCAGCCCGGACGGGGGGCCTTACAATGAGCAGTTCTTC
cdr3_aa: CASSPDGGPYNEQFF

v_call: TRBV19
clone_size: few
j_call: TRBJ2-1
cdr3_length: 13
d_call: .
cdr3_nt: TGTGCCAGTGGGGGCAGCTCCTACAATGAGCAGTTCTTC
cdr3_aa: CASGGSSYNEQFF

v_call: TRBV2
clone_size: .
j_call: TRBJ1-1
cdr3_length: 11
d_call: .
cdr3_nt: TGTGCCAGCAGCGCGAACATAGGCACTTTCTTT
cdr3_aa: CASSANIGTFF

v_call: TRBV6-6
clone_size: .
j_call: TRBJ1-6
cdr3_length: 19
d_call: .
cdr3_nt: TGTGCCAGCAGTCCGGGCCGAATACCAGTTAGCTCCTATAATTCACCCCTCCACTTT
cdr3_aa: CASSPGRIPVSSYNSPLHF

v_call: TRBV5-6
clone_size: once
j_call: TRBJ1-2
cdr3_length: 13
d_call: .
cdr3_nt: TGTGCCAGCAGCGCCCGGGGAGTCTATGGCTACACCTTC
cdr3_aa: CASSARGVYGYTF

v_call: TRBV28
clone_size: .
j_call: TRBJ2-3
cdr3_length: 19
d_call: .
cdr3_nt: TGTGCCAGCAGTTTTGATCTAGAGACTCCTCGTCGACGCACAGATACGCAGTATTTT
cdr3_aa: CASSFDLETPRRRTDTQYF

v_call: TRBV24-1
clone_size: .
j_call: TRBJ2-1
cdr3_length: 15
d_call: TRBD2
cdr3_nt: TGTGCCACCAGTGATTTAGCTAGCGGATACAATGAGCAGTTCTTC
cdr3_aa: CATSDLASGYNEQFF

v_call: TRBV3-1/TRBV3-2
clone_size: .
j_call: TRBJ1-2
cdr3_length: 14
d_call: .
cdr3_nt: TGTGCCAGCAGCCAAGGGACAGATAACTATGGCTACACCTTC
cdr3_aa: CASSQGTDNYGYTF

v_call: TRBV20-1
clone_size: many
j_call: TRBJ2-1
cdr3_length: 13
d_call: .
cdr3_nt: TGCAGTGCTAGTCGAACCTCTAGAAATGAGCAGTTCTTC
cdr3_aa: CSASRTSRNEQFF

v_call: TRBV19
clone_size: .
j_call: TRBJ2-7
cdr3_length: 12
d_call: TRBD1
cdr3_nt: TGTGCCAGTAGCCAGGGGGCCGACGAGCAGTACTTC
cdr3_aa: CASSQGADEQYF

v_call: TRBV4-1
clone_size: .
j_call: TRBJ1-4
cdr3_length: 14
d_call: .
cdr3_nt: TGCGCCAGCAGCCAAGAGTGGACTAATGAAAAACTGTTTTTT
cdr3_aa: CASSQEWTNEKLFF

v_call: TRBV16
clone_size: once
j_call: TRBJ1-5
cdr3_length: 15
d_call: .
cdr3_nt: TGTGCCAGCAGCCTCCGTGGGGGCACCACGGAGCCCCAGCATTTT
cdr3_aa: CASSLRGGTTEPQHF

v_call: TRBV2
clone_size: .
j_call: TRBJ2-7
cdr3_length: 13
d_call: .
cdr3_nt: TGTGCCAGCAGTAACAGTCCCCTATACGAGCAGTACTTC
cdr3_aa: CASSNSPLYEQYF

v_call: TRBV28
clone_size: .
j_call: TRBJ1-5
cdr3_length: 14
d_call: TRBD1
cdr3_nt: TGTGCCAGCGCTCCGGGACAGGGGAGGCAGCCCCAGCATTTT
cdr3_aa: CASAPGQGRQPQHF

v_call: TRBV2
clone_size: .
j_call: TRBJ1-2
cdr3_length: 15
d_call: TRBD1
cdr3_nt: TGTGCCAGCACCATGACAGGGGGCAGAGGGAAGGGCTACACCTTC
cdr3_aa: CASTMTGGRGKGYTF

v_call: TRBV12-3/TRBV12-4
clone_size: .
j_call: TRBJ1-2
cdr3_length: 11
d_call: .
cdr3_nt: TGTGCCAGCAGGGGAAAGTTGGTCTACACCTTC
cdr3_aa: CASRGKLVYTF

v_call: TRBV5-6
clone_size: .
j_call: TRBJ1-2
cdr3_length: 15
d_call: TRBD1
cdr3_nt: TGTGCCAGCCACCTTCCGGGACAGGGCACCTATGGCTACACCTTC
cdr3_aa: CASHLPGQGTYGYTF